This is a list of T cell receptor beta chains from one sample in a study of shared clonotypes between healthy human individuals. Assay: immunoSEQ multiplex PCR; the TCRdb copy retains only in-frame clones and omits some. Here the sample spans fewer than 150,000 clones, about 70% being singletons. Sequencing was performed on memory CD8+ T cells sorted from blood. The origin of the receptors is a woman in her 30s in good health. Both conserved end residues are part of each CDR3. D genes are given only for firm matches. The listing skips clone size in some rows; elsewhere it reads once, few, many or a size class.

clone_size: NA
cdr3_length: 14
j_call: TRBJ2-3
v_call: TRBV30
d_call: TRBD2
cdr3_nt: TGTGCCTGGGCTAGCGGGAGTGGCGCAGATACGCAGTATTTT
cdr3_aa: CAWASGSGADTQYF

clone_size: NA
cdr3_length: 13
j_call: TRBJ2-3
v_call: TRBV13
d_call: NA
cdr3_nt: TGTGCCAGCAGGGTTCGGGAGACAGATACGCAGTATTTT
cdr3_aa: CASRVRETDTQYF

clone_size: NA
cdr3_length: 14
j_call: TRBJ2-3
v_call: TRBV6-1
d_call: TRBD2
cdr3_nt: TGTGCCAGCAGTGAACAGGGAGGGCAAGATACGCAGTATTTT
cdr3_aa: CASSEQGGQDTQYF

clone_size: few
cdr3_length: 13
j_call: TRBJ1-1
v_call: TRBV9
d_call: NA
cdr3_nt: TGTGCCAGCAGCGTTCGGTGGGACACTGAAGCTTTCTTT
cdr3_aa: CASSVRWDTEAFF

clone_size: NA
cdr3_length: 18
j_call: TRBJ2-5
v_call: TRBV4-1
d_call: NA
cdr3_nt: TGCGCCAGCAGCCAGATAATCCACTTTAGGGGGGGGGAGGAGACCCAGTACTTC
cdr3_aa: CASSQIIHFRGGEETQYF

clone_size: few
cdr3_length: 12
j_call: TRBJ1-2
v_call: TRBV7-9
d_call: NA
cdr3_nt: TGTGCCAGCAGTCATGATAACTATGGCTACACCTTC
cdr3_aa: CASSHDNYGYTF

clone_size: NA
cdr3_length: 14
j_call: TRBJ2-2
v_call: TRBV27
d_call: NA
cdr3_nt: TGTGCCAGCAGACCCGGGGCCCTGGCGGGGGAGCTGTTTTTT
cdr3_aa: CASRPGALAGELFF

clone_size: NA
cdr3_length: 14
j_call: TRBJ1-5
v_call: TRBV28
d_call: TRBD1
cdr3_nt: TGTGCCAGCAGCCTACAGGGGAATAATCAGCCCCAGCATTTT
cdr3_aa: CASSLQGNNQPQHF

clone_size: NA
cdr3_length: 13
j_call: TRBJ1-3
v_call: TRBV15
d_call: NA
cdr3_nt: TGTGCCACCAGCAGGACACCCAGTAACACCATATATTTT
cdr3_aa: CATSRTPSNTIYF

clone_size: NA
cdr3_length: 13
j_call: TRBJ1-3
v_call: TRBV29-1
d_call: NA
cdr3_nt: TGCAGCGGTATAACGGGGGCGGGAAACACCATATATTTT
cdr3_aa: CSGITGAGNTIYF

clone_size: NA
cdr3_length: 15
j_call: TRBJ1-1
v_call: TRBV19
d_call: NA
cdr3_nt: TGTGCCAGTAGGGCCGTCCGGGGCAGGGACACTGAAGCTTTCTTT
cdr3_aa: CASRAVRGRDTEAFF

clone_size: NA
cdr3_length: 15
j_call: TRBJ1-1
v_call: TRBV28
d_call: NA
cdr3_nt: TGTGCCAGCAGTTACACAGTGATACTGAACACTGAAGCTTTCTTT
cdr3_aa: CASSYTVILNTEAFF

clone_size: NA
cdr3_length: 12
j_call: TRBJ2-5
v_call: TRBV2
d_call: NA
cdr3_nt: TGTGCCAGCAGTGAAAGGCGGGAGACCCAGTACTTC
cdr3_aa: CASSERRETQYF

clone_size: many
cdr3_length: 14
j_call: TRBJ1-2
v_call: TRBV5-1
d_call: NA
cdr3_nt: TGTGCCAGCTCTCGGGGTTCGGGAGTGGATGGCTACACCTTC
cdr3_aa: CASSRGSGVDGYTF

clone_size: many
cdr3_length: 13
j_call: TRBJ2-7
v_call: TRBV6-5
d_call: NA
cdr3_nt: TGTGCCAGGGCTATCGGACACCTCAACAAGCAGTACTTC
cdr3_aa: CARAIGHLNKQYF

clone_size: NA
cdr3_length: 17
j_call: TRBJ1-2
v_call: TRBV28
d_call: TRBD1
cdr3_nt: TGTGCCAGCAGTTTATGGGATCTCGACAGGGCGGAGCGGGGCTACACCTTC
cdr3_aa: CASSLWDLDRAERGYTF